Below are 30 T cell receptor beta chains sequenced from a single sample in a study of radiotherapy plus CTLA-4 blockade in lung cancer. TCRdb's copy holds only in-frame clones and misses some; the assay was immunoSEQ multiplex PCR. The sample contains 25,000 to 35,000 clones, 60% to 80% of which appear only once. The specimen comprised peripheral blood, sampled from a patient treated with radiotherapy plus ipilimumab. All receptors come from a human donor with non-small cell lung cancer who had stable disease on radiotherapy plus ipilimumab.

The CDR3 protein is CASGLGQGETGELFF. For the CDR3, the DNA is TGTGCTAGTGGTTTGGGGCAGGGCGAAACCGGGGAGCTGTTTTTT. This rearrangement joins TRBV12-5 to TRBJ2-2, with D possibly TRBD1 on 5 matching bases. The CDR3 length is 15 residues. Trimming pared 1 base from V and 5 bases from J, leaving 11 bases between. CDR1 is LGHNT, CDR2 FRNRAP, per germline. Looking up the rest from reference TRBV12-5 and TRBJ2-2 gives the full variable domain: DARVTQTPRHKVTEMGQEVTMRCQPILGHNTVFWYRQTMMQGLELLAYFRNRAPLDDSGMPKDRFSAEMPDATLATLKIQPSEPRDSAVYFCASGLGQGETGELFFGEGSRLTVL.

The chain uses TRBV6-5 and TRBJ1-1; D is uncertain. This CDR3 spans 14 amino acids. The germline V gene has CDR1 MNHEY and CDR2 SVGAGI. The V end was cut by 2 bases, the J end by 8 bases, with 15 bases between. For the CDR3, the DNA is TGTGCCAGCAGTTACGCTCATCCCCGCACCGAAGCTTTCTTT. Its translation is CASSYAHPRTEAFF.

This clone was detected once. The CDR3: CASSFTGAGNTEAFF. The CDR3 nucleotides read TGCGCCAGCAGCTTCACAGGGGCGGGGAACACTGAAGCTTTCTTT. The genes are TRBV5-1 and TRBJ1-1, with 7 bases lining up with TRBD1. This CDR3 is 15 amino acids long. Per the germline V gene, CDR1 is SGHRS and CDR2 is YFSETQ. Trimming at V came to 2 bases and at J to 1 base, leaving 5 bases not matched to a gene. Looking up the rest from reference TRBV5-1 and TRBJ1-1 gives the full variable domain: KAGVTQTPRYLIKTRGQQVTLSCSPISGHRSVSWYQQTPGQGLQFLFEYFSETQRNKGNFPGRFSGRQFSNSRSEMNVSTLELGDSALYLCASSFTGAGNTEAFFGQGTRLTVV.

This clone was detected a few times. The chain is built from TRBV6-5 and TRBJ2-3; D possibly corresponds to TRBD1 (5 bases). V lost 6 bases, J lost 1 base, and 11 bases lay in between. CDR3 length: 14 residues. Germline values: CDR1 MNHEY, CDR2 SVGAGI. The chain's CDR3 is CASSSRQRTDTQYF. The DNA for the CDR3 is TGTGCCAGCAGCTCCCGACAGCGCACAGATACGCAGTATTTT.

V is TRBV9 and J is TRBJ1-1, with 8 bases that match TRBD1. This CDR3 has 16 residues. Germline assignment: CDR1 SGDLS and CDR2 YYNGEE. Trimming at V came to 1 base and at J to 0 bases, leaving 5 bases not matched to a gene. As DNA, the CDR3 is TGTGCCAGCAGCGTAACGACAGGGGCCATGAACACTGAAGCTTTCTTT. Amino acids: CASSVTTGAMNTEAFF. Full variable domain (remainder filled in from reference TRBV9 and TRBJ1-1): DSGVTQTPKHLITATGQRVTLRCSPRSGDLSVYWYQQSLDQGLQFLIQYYNGEERAKGNILERFSAQQFPDLHSELNLSSLELGDSALYFCASSVTTGAMNTEAFFGQGTRLTVV.

This sequence joins TRBV28 and TRBJ1-1; unclear D gene. V lost 2 bases and J 6 bases, leaving 19 bases between the germline ends. This CDR3 comprises 16 residues. CDR1 MDHEN and CDR2 SYDVKM come from the germline V gene. The CDR3 spells CASSLTLWGAGAEAFF. The CDR3 DNA reads TGTGCCAGCAGTTTAACGCTTTGGGGTGCCGGCGCTGAAGCTTTCTTT.

The chain combines TRBV19 with TRBJ1-1; D perhaps matches TRBD1 (5 bases). The CDR3 totals 13 residues. Trimming pared 2 bases from V and 6 bases from J, leaving 10 bases between. Per the germline V gene, CDR1 is LNHDA and CDR2 is SQIVND (reference sequence). The CDR3 DNA is TGTGCCAGTAGTATACATGGGGGTGCTGAAGCTTTCTTT. Encoded protein: CASSIHGGAEAFF.

This rearrangement joins TRBV21-1 to TRBJ1-6. TRBV21-1 is recorded as a pseudogene. The CDR3 covers 15 residues. DNA of the CDR3: TGTGCCAGCAGCAAAAACGGGCCCAATAATTCACCCCTCCACTTT. Encoded protein: CASSKNGPNNSPLHF.

The chain joins TRBV2 to TRBJ2-5; the match to TRBD2 covers 14 bases. Per germline, CDR1 SNHLY and CDR2 FYNNEI. Trimming cost V 5 bases and J 2 bases; bases outside gene matches: 4. The length of the CDR3 is 16 residues. This CDR3 is CASSSGLAGGQETQYF. The CDR3 bases are TGTGCCAGCAGTTCCGGACTAGCGGGGGGTCAAGAGACCCAGTACTTC.

The chain has TRBV7-6 and TRBJ1-3; D is unresolved. Trimming pared 0 bases from V and 4 bases from J, leaving 13 bases between. Per the germline V gene, CDR1 is SGHVS and CDR2 is FNYEAQ. This CDR3 has 16 amino acids. This chain's CDR3 is CASSLADASSGNTIYF. CDR3 DNA: TGTGCCAGCAGCTTAGCAGACGCGTCGTCGGGAAACACCATATATTTT.

The chain is built from TRBV7-6 and TRBJ2-2, with unresolved D. The CDR3 is 13 residues long. The germline gives CDR1 SGHVS, CDR2 FNYEAQ. Trimming removed 2 bases at V and 6 bases at J, with 7 bases between. CDR3 protein: CASSLRVPGELFF. The CDR3 DNA reads TGTGCCAGCAGCTTACGAGTACCCGGGGAGCTGTTTTTT.

In this sample, this clone turned up once. The rearrangement uses TRBV7-3 and TRBJ2-3; 8 nucleotides agree with TRBD1. V was pared by 4 bases and J by 7 bases, with 4 bases of the junction left unmatched. Germline-derived CDR1 and CDR2 are SGHTA and FQGTGA. This CDR3 spans 13 amino acids. CDR3 in DNA: TGTGCCAGCAGCTCGGGACAGGTTCATACGCAGTATTTT. Its translation: CASSSGQVHTQYF.

This clone was observed a handful of times. The chain uses TRBV5-1 and TRBJ2-2; D unresolved. CDR3 length: 14 residues. CDR1 and CDR2 from the germline V gene are SGHRS and YFSETQ. Trimming shortened V by 1 base and J by 2 bases, and 6 bases separated the two germline ends. The CDR3 DNA reads as TGCGCCAGCAGCTTGAACAGTAACACCGGGGAGCTGTTTTTT. Translating it yields CASSLNSNTGELFF.

The genes are TRBV6-6 and TRBJ1-2, with a weak D call TRBD1 (6 bases). The V gene's germline CDR1 is MNHNY and CDR2 SVGAGI (reference sequence). The CDR3 has 12 residues. V dropped 5 bases and J dropped 7 bases, with 11 bases sitting between them. The CDR3 sequence: CASSHNRAGYTF. The CDR3 DNA follows: TGTGCCAGCAGTCACAACAGGGCTGGCTACACCTTC.

The chain carries TRBV30 and TRBJ1-1; D is unresolved. Germline V gene lookup returns CDR1 GTSNPN and CDR2 SVGIG (reference sequence). V was cut by 0 bases and J by 3 bases, with 14 bases left in between. This CDR3 has 15 amino acids. CDR3 in DNA: TGTGCCTGGAGTGTTCGTTCCGATTATGACACTGAAGCTTTCTTT. It codes for CAWSVRSDYDTEAFF.

This chain links TRBV6-5 with TRBJ1-5; D perhaps matches TRBD1 (5 bases). The CDR3 runs to 14 residues. Germline CDR1 MNHEY, CDR2 SVGAGI. The V gene lost 0 bases and the J gene lost 2 bases, with 5 bases spanning the gap. The CDR3 DNA follows: TGTGCCAGCAGTTACTCAGGGGGCAATCAGCCCCAGCATTTT. Amino acids: CASSYSGGNQPQHF.

In this sample, this clone turned up a few times. In DNA, the CDR3 is TGTGCCAGCAGTGCTGGTAGACAGGGGGCAGTGCTGGGGGAGCTGTTTTTT. Translating gives CASSAGRQGAVLGELFF. This chain connects TRBV6-1 to TRBJ2-2; 10 positions agree with TRBD1. V shed 4 bases, J shed 8 bases, and the junction held 13 bases outside the gene matches. Germline V CDR1 and CDR2: MNHNS, SASEGT. The CDR3 runs 17 residues.

V gene TRBV5-4 combines with J gene TRBJ2-2, with D possibly matching TRBD1 (6 bases). Germline V gene lookup returns CDR1 SGHNT and CDR2 YYREEE (reference sequence). This CDR3 spans 14 amino acids. The V and J ends lost 4 bases and 9 bases respectively, with 16 bases between them. In DNA form, the CDR3 reads TGTGCCAGCAGCCTACCCACAGGGACCCGGGAGCTGTTTTTT. Translated: CASSLPTGTRELFF.

The V gene is TRBV14, the J gene TRBJ2-1, with no clear D. Germline CDR1 reads SGHDN; CDR2 reads FVKESK. The ends were cut back, 0 bases at V and 5 bases at J, with 17 bases in the middle. The CDR3 extends over 17 amino acids. The CDR3 coding sequence is TGTGCCAGCAGCCAAGATAGATGGCTACTCAGAAACAATGAGCAGTTCTTC. This sequence encodes CASSQDRWLLRNNEQFF.

Here the CDR3 reads CASTTKGGIGEAFF. The DNA of the CDR3 is TGCGCCAGCACTACAAAGGGAGGTATCGGTGAAGCTTTCTTT. This chain uses TRBV5-1 with TRBJ1-1; no clear D. The CDR3 loop spans 14 amino acids. Looked up from germline, CDR1 is SGHRS and CDR2 is YFSETQ. V lost 6 bases and J 7 bases, leaving 19 bases between the germline ends. Combining the CDR3 with reference TRBV5-1 and TRBJ1-1 gives the whole variable domain KAGVTQTPRYLIKTRGQQVTLSCSPISGHRSVSWYQQTPGQGLQFLFEYFSETQRNKGNFPGRFSGRQFSNSRSEMNVSTLELGDSALYLCASTTKGGIGEAFFGQGTRLTVV.

The chain carries TRBV11-3 and TRBJ2-1; 11 positions agree with TRBD2. The V and J ends lost 5 bases and 4 bases, in that order; junction bases with no gene match: 7. In germline, CDR1 is SGHNT, CDR2 YENEEA. The CDR3 runs 16 residues. CDR3 in DNA: TGTGCCAGCAGCCCAGGAACTAGCGGGGGATACAATGAGCAGTTCTTC. Protein product: CASSPGTSGGYNEQFF. Combining the CDR3 with reference TRBV11-3 and TRBJ2-1 gives the whole variable domain EAGVVQSPRYKIIEKKQPVAFWCNPISGHNTLYWYLQNLGQGPELLIRYENEEAVDDSQLPKDRFSAERLKGVDSTLKIQPAELGDSAVYLCASSPGTSGGYNEQFFGPGTRLTVL.

The gene calls are TRBV6-4 and TRBJ2-3; 14 nucleotides agree with TRBD2. The length of the CDR3 is 20 residues. V lost 5 bases to trimming and J lost 0 bases; unmatched junction nucleotides: 13. Germline values: CDR1 MRHNA, CDR2 SNTAGT. CDR3 bases: TGTGCCAGCAGTAAAGTCGGACTAGCGGGGGGATTCGCTAGCACAGATACGCAGTATTTT. Its protein product is CASSKVGLAGGFASTDTQYF.

The chain is built from TRBV10-3 and TRBJ2-4; D possibly corresponds to TRBD2 (6 bases). In germline, CDR1 is ENHRY, CDR2 SYGVKD. The V and J ends lost 8 bases and 2 bases respectively, with 13 bases between them. The CDR3 totals 14 residues. CDR3 loop: CAISDGTSKNIQYF. CDR3 DNA: TGTGCCATCTCAGACGGGACTTCCAAAAACATTCAGTACTTC.

The rearrangement links TRBV28 to TRBJ1-2, with D uncertain. The length of the CDR3 is 13 residues. Looked up from germline, CDR1 is MDHEN and CDR2 is SYDVKM. V lost 2 bases to trimming and J lost 4 bases, with 8 bases between them. CDR3 protein: CASSLRGSYGYTF. DNA for the CDR3: TGTGCCAGCAGTTTAAGAGGGAGCTATGGCTACACCTTC.

The rearrangement joins TRBV6-5 to TRBJ1-4; no clear D. Germline assignment: CDR1 MNHEY and CDR2 SVGAGI. This CDR3 has 13 residues. V lost 6 bases, J lost 0 bases, and 5 bases lay in between. The CDR3 DNA reads as TGTGCCAGCAGGGGTCCAACTAATGAAAAACTGTTTTTT. Translating gives CASRGPTNEKLFF.

This clone has more than one count but fewer than ten. The chain has TRBV4-2 and TRBJ2-5, with 10 positions matching TRBD2. Germline V gene lookup returns CDR1 LGHNA and CDR2 YNFKEQ. This CDR3 spans 20 amino acids. With V trimmed by 3 bases and J by 3 bases, 19 bases remained unmatched. The CDR3 is CASSQKGKAGGWTSKETQYF. In nucleotides, the CDR3 is TGTGCCAGCAGCCAGAAGGGGAAAGCGGGGGGGTGGACTTCTAAAGAGACCCAGTACTTC.

V gene TRBV6-5 combines with J gene TRBJ1-1, with D hard to call. The CDR3 has 15 residues. V lost 0 bases and J 2 bases, leaving 10 bases between the germline ends. The germline gives CDR1 MNHEY, CDR2 SVGAGI. Here the CDR3 DNA reads TGTGCCAGCAGTTACTCGGCCCGGGGTAACACTGAAGCTTTCTTT. Its translation: CASSYSARGNTEAFF.

V usage is TRBV7-9 and J usage is TRBJ1-1; D remains unclear. Trimming took off 6 bases at V and 2 bases at J, with 10 bases between the two ends. Germline values: CDR1 SEHNR, CDR2 FQNEAQ (reference sequence). The CDR3 sequence is 13 residues long. The CDR3 DNA is TGTGCCAGCAGAGGTCTAAGCAACACTGAAGCTTTCTTT. Protein product: CASRGLSNTEAFF.

The chain joins TRBV11-2 to TRBJ1-1, with D perhaps matching TRBD1 (5 bases). Trimming stripped 0 bases from V and 6 bases from J, with 20 bases between. Germline V gene data show CDR1 as SGHAT and CDR2 as FQNNGV. The CDR3 contains 17 residues. DNA for the CDR3: TGTGCCAGCAGCTTAGATAACCACCTGTTGGGGGTTGCTGAAGCTTTCTTT. It is translated as CASSLDNHLLGVAEAFF.

The rearrangement joins TRBV5-4 to TRBJ1-5; 11 nucleotides align to TRBD1. Germline V gives CDR1 SGHNT, CDR2 YYREEE (reference sequence). The junction had 2 bases not matched to a gene; V was cut back by 2 bases and J by 4 bases. The CDR3 extends over 15 amino acids. The CDR3 region is CASSFGTGGNQPQHF. In DNA, the CDR3 is TGTGCCAGCAGCTTCGGGACAGGGGGAAATCAGCCCCAGCATTTT.